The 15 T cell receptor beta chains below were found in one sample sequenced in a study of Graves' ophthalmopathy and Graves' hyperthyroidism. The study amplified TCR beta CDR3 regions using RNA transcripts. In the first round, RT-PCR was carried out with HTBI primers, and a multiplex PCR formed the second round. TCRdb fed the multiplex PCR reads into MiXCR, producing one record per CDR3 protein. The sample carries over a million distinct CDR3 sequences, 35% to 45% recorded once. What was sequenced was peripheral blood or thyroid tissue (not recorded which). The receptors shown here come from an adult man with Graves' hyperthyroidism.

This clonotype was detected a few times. The CDR3 loop is CSARHLGQGSVNYGYTF. For the CDR3, the DNA is TGCAGTGCTAGGCACTTGGGACAGGGCTCAGTAAACTATGGCTACACCTTC. The rearrangement links TRBV20-1 to TRBJ1-2, with 9 bases identical to TRBD1. The CDR3 has 17 amino acids. CDR1 and CDR2 from the germline V gene are DFQATT and SNEGSKA (reference sequence). V shed 3 bases, J shed 2 bases, and the junction held 13 bases outside the gene matches.

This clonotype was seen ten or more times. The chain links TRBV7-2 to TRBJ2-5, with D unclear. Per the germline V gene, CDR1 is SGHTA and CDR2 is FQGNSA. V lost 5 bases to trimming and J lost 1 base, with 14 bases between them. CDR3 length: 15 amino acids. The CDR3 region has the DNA TGTGCCAGCAGCCTACGGAGAACAACCCAAGAGACCCAGTACTTC. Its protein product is CASSLRRTTQETQYF.

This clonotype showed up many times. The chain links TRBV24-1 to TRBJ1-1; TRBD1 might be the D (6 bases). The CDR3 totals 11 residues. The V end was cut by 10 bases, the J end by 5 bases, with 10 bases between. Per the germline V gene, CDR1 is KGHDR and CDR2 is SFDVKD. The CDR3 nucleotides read TGTGCCACGAGAGGGGGGACTGAAGCTTTCTTT. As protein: CATRGGTEAFF.

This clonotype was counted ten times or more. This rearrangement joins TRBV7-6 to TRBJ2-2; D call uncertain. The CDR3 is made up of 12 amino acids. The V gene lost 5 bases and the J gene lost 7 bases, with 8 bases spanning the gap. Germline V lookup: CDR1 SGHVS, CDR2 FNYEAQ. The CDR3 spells CASSPNGGELFF. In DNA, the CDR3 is TGTGCCAGCAGCCCAAACGGCGGGGAGCTGTTTTTT.

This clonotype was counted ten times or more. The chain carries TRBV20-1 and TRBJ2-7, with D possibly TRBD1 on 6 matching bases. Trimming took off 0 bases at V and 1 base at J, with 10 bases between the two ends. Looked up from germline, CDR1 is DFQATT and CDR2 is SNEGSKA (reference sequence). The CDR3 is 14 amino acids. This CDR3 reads CSARDQQGSYEQYF. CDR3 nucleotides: TGCAGTGCTAGAGACCAACAGGGATCCTACGAGCAGTACTTC.

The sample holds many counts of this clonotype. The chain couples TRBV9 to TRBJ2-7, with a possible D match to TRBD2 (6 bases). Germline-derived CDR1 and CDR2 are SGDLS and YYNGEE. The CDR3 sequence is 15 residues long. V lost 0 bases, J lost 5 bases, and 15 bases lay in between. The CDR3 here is CASSVEPGLSHEQYF. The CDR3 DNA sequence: TGTGCCAGCAGCGTAGAACCGGGACTTTCGCACGAGCAGTACTTC.

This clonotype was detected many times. The CDR3 DNA follows: TGTGCCACCTCCACCGCTGCGGCAGGGAATGGCTACACCTTC. Residues: CATSTAAAGNGYTF. The chain recombines TRBV15 with TRBJ1-2; tentative D call: TRBD1 (5 bases). The V gene's germline CDR1 is LNHNV and CDR2 YYDKDF (reference sequence). This CDR3 contains 14 residues. V was shortened by 8 bases and J by 6 bases, with 19 bases between the two germline ends.

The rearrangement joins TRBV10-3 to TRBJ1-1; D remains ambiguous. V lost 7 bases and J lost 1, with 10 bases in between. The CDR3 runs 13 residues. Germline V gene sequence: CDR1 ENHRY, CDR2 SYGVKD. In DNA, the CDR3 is TGTGCCATCACTCGGGGTAGGAACACTGAAGCTTTCTTT. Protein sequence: CAITRGRNTEAFF.

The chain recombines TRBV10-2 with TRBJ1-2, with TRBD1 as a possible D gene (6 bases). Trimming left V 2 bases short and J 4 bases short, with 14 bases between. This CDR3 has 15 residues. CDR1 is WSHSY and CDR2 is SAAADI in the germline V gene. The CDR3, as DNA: TGCGCCAGCAGTGAGCCGGACAGTGCGGGCTATGGCTACACCTTC. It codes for CASSEPDSAGYGYTF.

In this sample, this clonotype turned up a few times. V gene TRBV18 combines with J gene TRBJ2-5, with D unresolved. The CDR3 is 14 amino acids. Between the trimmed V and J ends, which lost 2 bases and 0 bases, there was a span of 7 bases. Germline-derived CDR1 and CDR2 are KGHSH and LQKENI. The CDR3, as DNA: TGTGCCAGCTCACCATCGCACGACCAAGAGACCCAGTACTTC. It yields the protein CASSPSHDQETQYF. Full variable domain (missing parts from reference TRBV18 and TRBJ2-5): NAGVMQNPRHLVRRRGQEARLRCSPMKGHSHVYWYRQLPEEGLKFMVYLQKENIIDESGMPKERFSAEFPKEGPSILRIQQVVRGDSAAYFCASSPSHDQETQYFGPGTRLLVL.

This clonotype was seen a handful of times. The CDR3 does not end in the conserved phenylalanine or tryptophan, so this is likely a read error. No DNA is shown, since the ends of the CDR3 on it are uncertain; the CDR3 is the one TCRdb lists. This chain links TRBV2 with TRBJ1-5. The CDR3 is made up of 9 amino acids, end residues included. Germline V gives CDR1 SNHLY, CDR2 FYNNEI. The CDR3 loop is CASSGTRYY.

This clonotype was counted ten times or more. CDR3 amino acids: CASSVDLSSQETQYF. For the CDR3, the DNA is TGTGCCAGCAGCGTTGATCTTTCAAGCCAAGAGACCCAGTACTTC. The chain couples TRBV9 to TRBJ2-5; D remains ambiguous. The CDR3 runs to 15 residues. The V end was cut by 2 bases, the J end by 1 base, with 12 bases between. Germline assignment: CDR1 SGDLS and CDR2 YYNGEE.

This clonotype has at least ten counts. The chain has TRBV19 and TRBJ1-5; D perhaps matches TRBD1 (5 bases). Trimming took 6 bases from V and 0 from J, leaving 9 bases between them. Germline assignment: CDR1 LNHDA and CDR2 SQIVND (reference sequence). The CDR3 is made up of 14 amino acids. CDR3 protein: CASRMDTSNQPQHF. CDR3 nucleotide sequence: TGTGCCAGTAGGATGGACACTAGCAATCAGCCCCAGCATTTT.

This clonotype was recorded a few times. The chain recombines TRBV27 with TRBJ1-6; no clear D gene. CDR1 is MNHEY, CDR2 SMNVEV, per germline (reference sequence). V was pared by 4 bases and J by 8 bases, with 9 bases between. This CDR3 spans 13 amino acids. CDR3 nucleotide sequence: TGTGCCAGCAGTTCGCAGCCAGATTCACCCCTCCACTTT. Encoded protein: CASSSQPDSPLHF.

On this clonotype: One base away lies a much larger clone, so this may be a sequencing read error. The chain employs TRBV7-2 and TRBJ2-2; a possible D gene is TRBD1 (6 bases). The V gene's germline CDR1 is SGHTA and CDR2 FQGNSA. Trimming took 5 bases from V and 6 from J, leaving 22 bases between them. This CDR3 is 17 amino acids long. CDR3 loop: CASSPTIRTASAGELFF. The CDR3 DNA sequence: TGTGCCAGCAGCCCTACCATAAGGACAGCATCCGCCGGGGAGCTGTTTTTT.